This TCR beta chain was profiled in a study of vaccination and CD4 T cells after COVID-19. Study-wide context: Investigators drew the post-COVID samples a median about 98 days after diagnosis, with a range of 35 to 161. Stimulation of the cells used overlapping spike peptide pools from SARS-CoV-2 and from the common cold coronaviruses HCoV-NL63, HCoV-OC43 and HCoV-229E.

Indicated treatment: 10-day PBMC culture with coronavirus spike peptide pools or control peptides (ViraFEST assay). Each well received 2 million to 2.5 million PBMCs, cultured with 8 to 10 IU/ml IL-2 and roughly 9 ug/ml peptide pools. CD4+ T cells that had been cultured provided DNA sequenced with the Oncomine TCR Beta short-read assay. In TCRdb, the PCR reads were re-called with MiXCR into one record per CDR3 protein. The data hold 15,000 to 19,000 distinct CDR3 sequences, with about 57% observed a single time. As for this clonotype: Antigen: not known.

Germline V CDR1 and CDR2: MGHRA, YSYEKL. V lost 1 base and J lost 2; bases outside the gene matches: 3. This CDR3 is built from 16 residues. The clonotype originates from a human donor who had recovered from COVID-19. The V call is TRBV4-1, the J call TRBJ2-2; TRBD1 aligns across 8 bases. Sequencing was performed on CD4+ T cells from blood, cultured in vitro. Written as DNA, the CDR3 is TGCGCCAGCAGCCAAGGGGGGACAGGTAACACCGGGGAGCTGTTTTTT. It yields the protein CASSQGGTGNTGELFF.